This T cell receptor (beta chain) originates from a study of post-analysis software for immune sequencing data. The CDR3 is made up of 13 amino acids. The V end was cut by 2 bases, the J end by 4 bases, with 8 bases between. CDR1 is MNHEY, CDR2 SMNVEV, per germline (reference sequence). TCR beta libraries were prepared from cDNA with unique molecular identifiers. TCRdb re-called the PCR reads with MiXCR, one entry per CDR3 protein. The sample carries roughly 600,000 distinct CDR3 sequences, roughly 46% recorded once. A note on this clonotype: Its antigen is not known.

Study observations and caveats: Compared with controls, patients had more of about 5 TRBV segments, including TRBV5-6, TRBV5-1 and TRBV20-1.

Material: blood. The receptor was isolated from a girl aged 10 to 17 with multiple sclerosis. The chain couples TRBV27 to TRBJ1-1; D gene unclear. The CDR3 DNA is TGTGCCAGCAGTTTAAGGTGGGCCACTGAAGCTTTCTTT. This codes for CASSLRWATEAFF.